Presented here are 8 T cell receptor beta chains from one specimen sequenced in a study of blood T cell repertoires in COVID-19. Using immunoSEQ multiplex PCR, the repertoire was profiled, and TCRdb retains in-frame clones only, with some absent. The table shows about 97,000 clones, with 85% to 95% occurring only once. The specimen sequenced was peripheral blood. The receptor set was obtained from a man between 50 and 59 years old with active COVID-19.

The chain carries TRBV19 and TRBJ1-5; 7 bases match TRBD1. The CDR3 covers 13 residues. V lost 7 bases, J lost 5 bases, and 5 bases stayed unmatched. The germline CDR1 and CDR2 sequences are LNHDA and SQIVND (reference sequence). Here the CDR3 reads CASTIDRDQPQHF. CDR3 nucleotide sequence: TGTGCCAGTACAATCGACAGGGATCAGCCCCAGCATTTT.

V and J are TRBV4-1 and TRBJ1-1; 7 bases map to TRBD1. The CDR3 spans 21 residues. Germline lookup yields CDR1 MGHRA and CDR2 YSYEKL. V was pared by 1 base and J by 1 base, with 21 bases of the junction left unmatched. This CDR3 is CASSQVLGSFRDRDTNTEAFF. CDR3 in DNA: TGCGCCAGCAGCCAAGTTTTAGGGAGTTTCAGGGACAGAGACACGAACACTGAAGCTTTCTTT.

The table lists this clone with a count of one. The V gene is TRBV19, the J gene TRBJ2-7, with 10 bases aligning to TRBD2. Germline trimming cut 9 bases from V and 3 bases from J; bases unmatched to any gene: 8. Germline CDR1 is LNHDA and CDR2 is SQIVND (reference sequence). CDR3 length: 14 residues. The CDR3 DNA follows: TGTGCCAGCGCACAGCTAGCGGGAGACTACGAGCAGTACTTC. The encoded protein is CASAQLAGDYEQYF.

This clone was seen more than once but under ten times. The CDR3 DNA reads TGTGCCAGCAGCTTAGGGTCCCCAGGGACTAGCTACGAGCAGTACTTC. Translated, it gives CASSLGSPGTSYEQYF. This sequence joins TRBV7-8 and TRBJ2-7, with 8 bases fitting TRBD2. J lost 3 bases, V lost 1 base, and 8 bases had no gene match. This CDR3 has 16 amino acids. CDR1 is SGHVS and CDR2 is FQNEAQ in the germline V gene. Based on the CDR3 plus reference TRBV7-8 and TRBJ2-7, the full variable domain is GAGVSQSPRYKVAKRGQDVALRCDPISGHVSLFWYQQALGQGPEFLTYFQNEAQLDKSGLPSDRFFAERPEGSVSTLKIQRTQQEDSAVYLCASSLGSPGTSYEQYFGPGTRLTVT.

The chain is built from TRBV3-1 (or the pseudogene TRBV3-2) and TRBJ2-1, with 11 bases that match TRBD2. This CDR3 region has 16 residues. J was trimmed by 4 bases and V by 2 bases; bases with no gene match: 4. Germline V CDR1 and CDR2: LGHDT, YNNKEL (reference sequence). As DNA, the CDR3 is TGTGCCAGCAGCCAACTAACTAGCGGGAGTTACAATGAGCAGTTCTTC. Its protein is CASSQLTSGSYNEQFF.

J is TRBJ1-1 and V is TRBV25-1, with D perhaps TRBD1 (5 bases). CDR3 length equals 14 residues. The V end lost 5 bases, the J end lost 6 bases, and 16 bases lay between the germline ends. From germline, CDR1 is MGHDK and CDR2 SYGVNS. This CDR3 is CASSKVGGSPEAFF. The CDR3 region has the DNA TGTGCCAGCAGTAAAGTCGGGGGTTCCCCTGAAGCTTTCTTT.

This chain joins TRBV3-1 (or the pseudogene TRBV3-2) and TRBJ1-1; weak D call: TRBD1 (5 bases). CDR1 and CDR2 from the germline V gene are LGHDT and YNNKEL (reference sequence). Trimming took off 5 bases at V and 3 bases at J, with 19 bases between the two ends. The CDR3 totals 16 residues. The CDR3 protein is CASSGRTLARHTEAFF. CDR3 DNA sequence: TGTGCCAGCAGCGGGCGGACACTTGCACGGCACACTGAAGCTTTCTTT.

The CDR3 spells CASSPPSGSPHGEFF. CDR3 nucleotides: TGTGCCAGCAGCCCCCCTAGCGGGAGCCCCCACGGGGAGTTCTTC. V gene TRBV28 combines with J gene TRBJ2-1, with TRBD2 identical over 10 bases. V was clipped by 6 bases and J by 14 bases; unmatched bases: 16. The CDR3 is 15 residues long. The germline CDR1 and CDR2 sequences are MDHEN and SYDVKM. Full variable domain (remainder filled in from reference TRBV28 and TRBJ2-1): DVKVTQSSRYLVKRTGEKVFLECVQDMDHENMFWYRQDPGLGLRLIYFSYDVKMKEKGDIPEGYSVSREKKERFSLILESASTNQTSMYLCASSPPSGSPHGEFFGPGTRLTVL.